This entry lists 3 T cell receptor beta chains sequenced from one sample in a study of cytomegalovirus exposure and HLA in healthy donors. With 60 Vbeta and 13 Jbeta primers, the PCR was carried out. Some clones are missing from TCRdb's copy, which holds only in-frame ones; the method was immunoSEQ multiplex PCR. The profile shows some 180,000 clones, about four fifths of them singletons. The sample consisted of PBMCs. These receptors were collected from a woman younger than 45 in good health and CMV-seronegative.

The rearrangement links TRBV5-4 to TRBJ2-1, with 8 bases lining up with TRBD2. The CDR3 sequence is 15 residues long. J was trimmed by 10 bases and V by 3 bases; bases with no gene match: 12. Germline CDR1 and CDR2: SGHNT and YYREEE (reference sequence). The CDR3 DNA reads as TGTGCCAGCAGCTGGGGGACTAGTCTTCCGACCGAGCAGTTCTTC. Translation: CASSWGTSLPTEQFF.

The chain employs TRBV4-1 and TRBJ2-7; TRBD1 agrees at 10 bases. J lost 1 base, V lost 0 bases, and 9 bases had no gene match. The germline CDR1 and CDR2 sequences are MGHRA and YSYEKL. CDR3 length: 18 residues. The CDR3 sequence is CASSQDDPRTGGSYEQYF. The DNA for the CDR3 is TGCGCCAGCAGCCAAGACGATCCCAGGACAGGGGGTTCCTACGAGCAGTACTTC.

V is TRBV29-1 and J is TRBJ1-2; no clear D gene. CDR1 and CDR2 (germline): SQVTM, ANQGSEA. Trimming took off 4 bases at V and 1 base at J, with 7 bases between the two ends. The CDR3 has 12 amino acids. The CDR3 bases are TGCAGCGTTGGCCGGAGTAACTATGGCTACACCTTC. Residues: CSVGRSNYGYTF.